The sequence of this TCR beta chain was determined in a study of T cell changes during pregnancy in multiple sclerosis. Looked up from germline, CDR1 is SGHVS and CDR2 is FQNEAQ. The CDR3 is made up of 15 amino acids. The V end was cut by 1 base, the J end by 8 bases, with 14 bases between. Produced via immunoSEQ multiplex PCR; TCRdb's table is partial and in-frame only. The data hold tens of thousands of clones, with 88% observed a single time. This clone qualifies as medium-sized (0.01 to 0.1%). The chain joins TRBV7-8 to TRBJ1-4; maybe TRBD1 (5 bases). This receptor was taken from a female donor with multiple sclerosis, enrolled in a pregnancy study. This material consisted of CD4+ T cells from peripheral blood mononuclear cells, taken in the first trimester of pregnancy. The CDR3 bases are TGTGCCAGCAGCTTAGGGGGGGGGAATAGCGAAAAACTGTTTTTT. It encodes CASSLGGGNSEKLFF.